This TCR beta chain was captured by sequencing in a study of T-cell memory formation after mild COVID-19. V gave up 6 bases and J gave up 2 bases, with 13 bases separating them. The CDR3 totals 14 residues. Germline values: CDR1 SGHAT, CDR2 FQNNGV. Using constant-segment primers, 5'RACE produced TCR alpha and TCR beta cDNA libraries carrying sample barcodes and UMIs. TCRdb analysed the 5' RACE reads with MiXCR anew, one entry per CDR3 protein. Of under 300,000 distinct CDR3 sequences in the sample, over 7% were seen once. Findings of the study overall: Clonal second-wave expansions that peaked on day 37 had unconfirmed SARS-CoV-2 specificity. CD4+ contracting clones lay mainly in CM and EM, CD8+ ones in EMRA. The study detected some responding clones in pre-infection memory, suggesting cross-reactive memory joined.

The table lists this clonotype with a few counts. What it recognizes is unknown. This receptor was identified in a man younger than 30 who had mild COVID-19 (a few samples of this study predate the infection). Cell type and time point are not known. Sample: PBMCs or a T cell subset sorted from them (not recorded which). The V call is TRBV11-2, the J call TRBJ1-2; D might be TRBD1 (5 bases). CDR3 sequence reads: CASSRPGGNYGYTF. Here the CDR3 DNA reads TGTGCCAGCAGTCGACCCGGGGGAAACTATGGCTACACCTTC. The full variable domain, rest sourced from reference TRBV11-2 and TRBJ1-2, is EAGVAQSPRYKIIEKRQSVAFWCNPISGHATLYWYQQILGQGPKLLIQFQNNGVVDDSQLPKDRFSAERLKGVDSTLKIQPAKLEDSAVYLCASSRPGGNYGYTFGSGTRLTVV.